This T cell receptor beta chain came from a study of blood T cell repertoires in COVID-19. Looked up from germline, CDR1 is SGHRS and CDR2 is YFSETQ. This CDR3 has 15 residues. V gave up 4 bases and J gave up 3 bases; unmatched junction bases: 6. Sequencing used immunoSEQ multiplex PCR; TCRdb keeps in-frame clones, though not all of them. The table lists about 100,000 clones, approximately 89% of them singletons. Sequenced input: peripheral blood. The V call is TRBV5-1, the J call TRBJ2-7; 11 bases are a match to TRBD2. This sequence originates from a man in his 60s with acute or convalescent COVID-19. CDR3 in DNA: TGCGCCAGCAGCACTAGCGGGAGCCCGCTCTACGAGCAGTACTTC. It codes for CASSTSGSPLYEQYF.